The T cell receptor beta chain under discussion was sequenced for a study of cytomegalovirus exposure and HLA in healthy donors. In its sample, this clone was seen a few times. What it binds is not known. General observations from the study: The study designated around 150 TCR beta chains cytomegalovirus-associated.

60 Vbeta and 13 Jbeta primers were used in PCR. Repertoires were generated with immunoSEQ multiplex PCR, while TCRdb's copy carries only in-frame clones and drops some. The data contain fewer than 110,000 clones, almost 80% of them singletons. Source material: PBMCs. The TCR originated in a man aged 50 or older in good health and CMV-seropositive.

CDR3 protein: CASSDRGQGPNEQFF. The CDR3 region has the DNA TGTGCCAGCAGCGATAGGGGACAGGGCCCTAATGAGCAGTTCTTC. This chain links TRBV9 with TRBJ2-1; 9 bases are shared with TRBD1. Trimming removed 3 bases from V and 7 bases from J; junction bases left unmatched: 8. The length of the CDR3 is 15 residues. Germline V CDR1 and CDR2: SGDLS, YYNGEE.